This T cell receptor beta chain was found in a study of cytotoxic CD8 clonotypes in ibrutinib-treated CLL. Looking at the study overall: After median around six years, about 14 stayed in remission, approximately 12 progressed; responses roughly 25 partial, 2 complete. The authors obtained response samples at a median of roughly twelve months of treatment, range 6 to 36.

Assay: immunoSEQ multiplex PCR; the TCRdb copy retains only in-frame clones and omits some. The sample includes 200,000 to 250,000 clones, around 70% of them seen just once. Extraction of roughly 1.8 micrograms of genomic DNA from cryopreserved PBMCs supplied material for TCR beta libraries. The receptor's source is a human donor with chronic lymphocytic leukemia. The sequenced sample was PBMCs, obtained after 12 months of ibrutinib treatment.

CDR3: CASSEALAEQETQYF. The CDR3 coding sequence is TGTGCCAGCAGTGAAGCCTTGGCGGAACAAGAGACCCAGTACTTC. This rearrangement joins TRBV2 to TRBJ2-5, with D uncertain. The germline V gene encodes CDR1 SNHLY and CDR2 FYNNEI. The CDR3 consists of 15 residues. V gave up 0 bases and J gave up 2 bases, with 10 bases separating them.